This T cell receptor (beta chain) was profiled in a study of T cells after yellow fever vaccination. Points from the study as a whole: On re-exposure, the response was weaker but peaked faster, at day 5 versus 15. Booster samples showed a return of most primary-vaccination clones (almost 97% CD4, around 85% CD8). Contamination by abundant bulk-population clonotypes could be present in FACS-sorted repertoires.

Researchers made TCR cDNA using 5'RACE template switching, and this step added a universal primer site and UMIs. TCRdb analysed the 5' RACE reads with MiXCR anew, one entry per CDR3 protein. The sample has under 250,000 distinct CDR3 sequences, 3% to 4% seen once. There are 15 residues in the CDR3. Per germline, CDR1 SGHRS and CDR2 YFSETQ. The trim removed 5 bases at V and 1 base at J, leaving 8 bases unmatched. This clonotype was recorded at least ten times. Its antigen is undetermined. The rearrangement links TRBV5-1 to TRBJ1-1; 7 bases are shared with TRBD1. Source: CD4+ T cells sorted from PBMCs, taken 10 days after the yellow fever booster vaccination. This TCR was recovered from a man in his late teens or twenties who received the YFV17D yellow fever vaccine. The CDR3 coding sequence is TGCGCCAGCAGTCTAACAGGGGTTCAGAACACTGAAGCTTTCTTT. It specifies CASSLTGVQNTEAFF.